This TCR beta chain was recorded in a study of T cells in Graves' hyperthyroidism and ophthalmopathy. Turning to the study itself: Pretreatment peripheral blood was obtained at initial diagnosis. Study-wide results and caveats: Stable hyperthyroidism and ophthalmopathy were separated using 13 V-J signatures. Ophthalmopathy onset followed model prediction by a median approximately six months.

This clonotype was found many times. Its antigen remains unidentified. The germline V and J ends were trimmed by 0 bases and 9 bases, with 7 bases remaining between them. CDR1 is SGHRS, CDR2 YFSETQ, per germline. The CDR3 covers 12 residues. Researchers amplified the TCR beta CDR3 regions from RNA transcripts. With the HTBI primer set, the TCR CDR3 went through a first round of RT-PCR. TCRdb ran MiXCR on the multiplex PCR reads and lists one entry per CDR3 protein. The table includes under 250,000 distinct CDR3 sequences, less than 20% detected once. Clinical symptoms, serum thyroxine, TRAb, thyroid ultrasound and orbital computed tomography informed diagnoses.

Sequenced material: blood. The chain uses TRBV5-1 and TRBJ2-1; D is unclear. The TCR comes from a woman between 45 and 60 years old with Graves' hyperthyroidism. CDR3 sequence: CASSLVGSEQFF. For the CDR3, the DNA is TGCGCCAGCAGCTTGGTTGGTTCTGAGCAGTTCTTC.